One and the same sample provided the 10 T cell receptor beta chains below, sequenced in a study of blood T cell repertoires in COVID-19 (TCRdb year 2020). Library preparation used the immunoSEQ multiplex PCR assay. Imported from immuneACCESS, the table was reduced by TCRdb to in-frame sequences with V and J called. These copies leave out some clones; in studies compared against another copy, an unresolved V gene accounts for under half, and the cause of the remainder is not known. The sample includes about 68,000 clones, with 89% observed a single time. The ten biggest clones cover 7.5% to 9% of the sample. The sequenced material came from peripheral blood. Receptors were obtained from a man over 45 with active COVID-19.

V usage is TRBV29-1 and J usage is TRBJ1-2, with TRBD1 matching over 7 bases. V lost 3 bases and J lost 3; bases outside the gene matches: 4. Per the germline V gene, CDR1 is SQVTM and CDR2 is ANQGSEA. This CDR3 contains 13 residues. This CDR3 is CSVEPGGDYGYTF. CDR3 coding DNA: TGCAGCGTTGAGCCAGGGGGTGACTATGGCTACACCTTC.

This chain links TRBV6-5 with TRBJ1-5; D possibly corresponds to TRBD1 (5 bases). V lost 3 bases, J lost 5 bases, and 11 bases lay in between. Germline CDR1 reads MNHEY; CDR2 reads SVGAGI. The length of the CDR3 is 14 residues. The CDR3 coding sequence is TGTGCCAGCAGTTATAGGACAAATCATCAGCCCCAGCATTTT. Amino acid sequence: CASSYRTNHQPQHF.

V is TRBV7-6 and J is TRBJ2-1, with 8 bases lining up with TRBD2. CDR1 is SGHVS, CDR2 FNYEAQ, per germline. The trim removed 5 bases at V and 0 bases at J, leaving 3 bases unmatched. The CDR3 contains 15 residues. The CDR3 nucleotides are TGTGCCAGCAGCCAGACTAGCGTCTCCTACAATGAGCAGTTCTTC. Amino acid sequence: CASSQTSVSYNEQFF.

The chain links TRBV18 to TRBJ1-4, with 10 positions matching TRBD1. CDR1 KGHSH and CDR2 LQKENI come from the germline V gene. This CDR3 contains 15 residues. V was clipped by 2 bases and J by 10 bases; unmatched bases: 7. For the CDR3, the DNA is TGTGCCAGCTCACCAGGGGGACAGGGGTTCGGAAAACTGTTTTTT. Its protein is CASSPGGQGFGKLFF.

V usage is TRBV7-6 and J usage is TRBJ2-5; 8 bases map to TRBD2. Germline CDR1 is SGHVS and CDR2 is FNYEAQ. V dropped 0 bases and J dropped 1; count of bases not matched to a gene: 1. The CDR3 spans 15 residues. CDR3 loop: CASSLASGTQETQYF. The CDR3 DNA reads TGTGCCAGCAGCTTAGCTAGCGGGACCCAAGAGACCCAGTACTTC.

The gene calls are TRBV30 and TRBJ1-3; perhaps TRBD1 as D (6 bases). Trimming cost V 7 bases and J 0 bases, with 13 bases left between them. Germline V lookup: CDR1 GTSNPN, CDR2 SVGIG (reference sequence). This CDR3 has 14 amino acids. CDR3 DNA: TGTGCCTTCGATAGGGGGAGCTCTGGAAACACCATATATTTT. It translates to CAFDRGSSGNTIYF. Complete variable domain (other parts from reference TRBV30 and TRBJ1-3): SQTIHQWPATLVQPVGSPLSLECTVEGTSNPNLYWYRQAAGRGLQLLFYSVGIGQISSEVPQNLSASRPQDRQFILSSKKLLLSDSGFYLCAFDRGSSGNTIYFGEGSWLTVV.

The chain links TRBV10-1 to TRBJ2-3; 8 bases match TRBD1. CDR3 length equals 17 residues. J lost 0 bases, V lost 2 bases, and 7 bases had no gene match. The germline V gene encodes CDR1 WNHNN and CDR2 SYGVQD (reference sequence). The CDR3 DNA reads TGCGCCAGCAGTGAGGAGAGGGGACAGGACAGCACAGATACGCAGTATTTT. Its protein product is CASSEERGQDSTDTQYF.

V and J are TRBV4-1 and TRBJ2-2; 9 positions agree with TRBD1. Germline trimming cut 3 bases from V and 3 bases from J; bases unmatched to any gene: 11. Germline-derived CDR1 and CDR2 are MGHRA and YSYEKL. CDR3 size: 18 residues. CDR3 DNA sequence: TGCGCCAGCAGCCATCCGTTGAGGACAGGGGAATACACCGGGGAGCTGTTTTTT. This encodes CASSHPLRTGEYTGELFF.

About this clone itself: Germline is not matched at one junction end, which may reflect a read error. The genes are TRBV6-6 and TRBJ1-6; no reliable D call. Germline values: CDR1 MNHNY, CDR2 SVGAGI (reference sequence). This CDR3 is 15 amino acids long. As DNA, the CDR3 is TGTGCCAGCACTTACAACGGGTTGGGTAATTCACCCCTCCACTTT. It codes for CASTYNGLGNSPLHF.

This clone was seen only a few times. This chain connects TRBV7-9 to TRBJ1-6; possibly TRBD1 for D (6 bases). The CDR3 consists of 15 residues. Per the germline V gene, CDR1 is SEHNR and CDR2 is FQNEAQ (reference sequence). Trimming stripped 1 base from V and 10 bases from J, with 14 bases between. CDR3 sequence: CASSLVGKGESPLHF. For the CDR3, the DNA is TGTGCCAGCAGCTTAGTAGGCAAGGGGGAATCACCCCTCCACTTT.